This T cell receptor beta chain emerged from a study of tumor-infiltrating lymphocytes in primary liver carcinoma. The CDR3 totals 13 residues. From germline, CDR1 is MGHRA and CDR2 YSYEKL. For this clonotype: A read error may account for a junction end that differs from germline.

Taking about 19-32 mg of unsorted bulk tissue, the authors co-extracted RNA and DNA. Patients underwent resection of primary liver carcinoma. Patients in the cohort were treatment-naive and living with chronic HBV infection. Total RNA (around 0.45 ug) served as template for TCR beta cDNA synthesis primed by a constant-region primer. Three nested multiplex PCR rounds, a slightly modified ARM-PCR method, built the TCR beta libraries. PCR rounds one and two used TRBV1-TRBV30 forward primers with a C-beta reverse primer for about 9 cycles each. Each CDR3 protein gets one entry after TCRdb re-called the multiplex PCR reads with MiXCR. This table holds more than 95,000 distinct CDR3 sequences, roughly 80% found once.

The V gene is TRBV4-1, the J gene TRBJ2-7; possible D gene TRBD1, 5 bases. This sequence was found in a man between 35 and 55 years old with primary liver carcinoma and hepatitis B virus infection. The specimen was liver tumor tissue from sampling region 3. The subset: tumor region T3, left-lateral pole. The CDR3: CVSSRPLGDEQYF. As DNA, the CDR3 is TGTGTCAGCAGCCGTCCTTTAGGGGACGAGCAGTACTTC.